This T cell receptor beta chain appears in the sequencing data of a study of T cell responses to AZD1222 COVID-19 vaccine. Germline assignment: CDR1 SGHDN and CDR2 FVKESK. V was clipped by 4 bases and J by 1 base, with 12 bases between them. There are 15 residues in the CDR3. This clone was recorded many times. Assay: immunoSEQ multiplex PCR; the TCRdb copy retains only in-frame clones and omits some. The sample lists over 95,000 clones, around nine tenths occurring once. Sequenced material: peripheral blood, taken on day 0 of AZD1222 vaccination. V usage is TRBV14 and J usage is TRBJ2-3; D perhaps matches TRBD2 (6 bases). This TCR derives from an adult in good health. CDR3 sequence: CASSLTSPRTDTQYF. The DNA of the CDR3 is TGTGCCAGCAGCCTGACTAGTCCCCGCACAGATACGCAGTATTTT.